What follows are 9 T cell receptor beta chains derived from one specimen sequenced in a study of T-cell reconstitution after alpha-beta-depleted transplantation in children. TCRbeta library preparation incorporated unique molecular identifiers. TCRdb independently ran MiXCR on the PCR reads; one entry per CDR3 protein. The data contain more than 15,000 distinct CDR3 sequences, over 5% of them singletons. The sequencing here drew on PBMCs, taken before TCRalphabeta/CD19-depleted stem cell transplant. The receptors originated from a boy younger than 18 with acute lymphoblastic leukemia, due to receive a stem cell transplant.

In its sample, this clonotype ranks as medium-sized. The J gene is TRBJ1-2, the V gene TRBV12-3 or TRBV12-4, with 10 bases aligning to TRBD1. Losses at the gene ends were 3 bases for V and 6 bases for J; bases not matched to a gene: 4. The CDR3 is 14 amino acids. This chain's CDR3 is CASSFLTGGDGYTF. Written as DNA, the CDR3 is TGTGCCAGCAGTTTCTTGACAGGGGGCGATGGCTACACCTTC.

This clonotype was counted ten times or more. This chain links TRBV6-2 or TRBV6-3 with TRBJ2-7, with 7 bases aligning to TRBD1. V was clipped by 6 bases and J by 2 bases; unmatched bases: 10. This CDR3 has 15 amino acids. CDR1 MNHEY and CDR2 SVGEGT come from the germline V gene. CDR3 DNA: TGTGCCAGCAGAAGGACAGGTCATCCCCCCTACGAGCAGTACTTC. It yields the protein CASRRTGHPPYEQYF.

There are many counts of this clonotype. The chain combines TRBV12-3 or TRBV12-4 with TRBJ2-4; D gene unclear. The CDR3 is 14 residues long. Trimming pared 7 bases from V and 0 bases from J, leaving 10 bases between. The CDR3 DNA reads as TGTGCCAGCATTCTCAGGATAGCCAAAAACATTCAGTACTTC. As protein: CASILRIAKNIQYF.

In its sample, this clonotype is medium-sized (0.01 to 0.1%). The CDR3 bases are TGTGCCACCAGCAGGGCGGACCTTACTGATACGCAGTATTTT. The encoded protein is CATSRADLTDTQYF. V usage is TRBV15 and J usage is TRBJ2-3, with D uncertain. Germline lookup yields CDR1 LNHNV and CDR2 YYDKDF (reference sequence). The V end was cut by 3 bases, the J end by 6 bases, with 13 bases between. This CDR3 spans 14 amino acids.

This clonotype was seen at least ten times. The chain employs TRBV11-2 and TRBJ2-5, with a weak D call TRBD2 (6 bases). This CDR3 comprises 15 residues. V was cut by 5 bases and J by 4 bases, with 17 bases left in between. Germline V gives CDR1 SGHAT, CDR2 FQNNGV. Here the CDR3 DNA reads TGTGCCAGCAGCCCGAGCCTCCTCGGGGGAGAGACCCAGTACTTC. The encoded protein is CASSPSLLGGETQYF. The full variable domain, completed using reference TRBV11-2 and TRBJ2-5, is EAGVAQSPRYKIIEKRQSVAFWCNPISGHATLYWYQQILGQGPKLLIQFQNNGVVDDSQLPKDRFSAERLKGVDSTLKIQPAKLEDSAVYLCASSPSLLGGETQYFGPGTRLLVL.

The genes are TRBV19 and TRBJ1-5; D gene unclear. This CDR3 contains 14 residues. Trimming removed 6 bases at V and 2 bases at J, with 11 bases between. Germline V gene lookup returns CDR1 LNHDA and CDR2 SQIVND (reference sequence). The CDR3 region has the DNA TGTGCCAGTAGCTCTCCTTTGGGCAATCAGCCCCAGCATTTT. Its protein is CASSSPLGNQPQHF.

This clonotype was recorded many times. J is TRBJ2-1 and V is TRBV12-3 or TRBV12-4, with 7 bases matching TRBD1. The CDR3 sequence is 13 residues long. With 7 bases clipped from V and 8 bases from J, the junction kept 8 bases outside the gene matches. CDR3 DNA: TGTGCCAGCACCACAGGGGCTGGGGATGAGCAGTTCTTC. Its translation is CASTTGAGDEQFF.

This clonotype was counted ten times or more. The chain links TRBV30 to TRBJ2-7; 8 bases match TRBD1. Germline CDR1 GTSNPN, CDR2 SVGIG (reference sequence). CDR3 size: 15 residues. V was pared by 3 bases and J by 0 bases, with 7 bases of the junction left unmatched. As DNA, the CDR3 is TGTGCCTGGAGAACGGGACAGGACTACTCCTACGAGCAGTACTTC. Its translation is CAWRTGQDYSYEQYF.

This clonotype was counted many times. The rearrangement joins TRBV11-3 to TRBJ2-7; D ambiguous. The CDR3 spans 11 residues. V lost 4 bases to trimming and J lost 3 bases, with 4 bases between them. CDR1 SGHNT and CDR2 YENEEA come from the germline V gene. CDR3 region: CASSWDYEQYF. DNA of the CDR3: TGTGCCAGCAGCTGGGACTACGAGCAGTACTTC.